One sample yielded the 16 T cell receptor beta chains listed below, sequenced in a study of T-cell reconstitution after alpha-beta-depleted transplantation in children. The authors prepared the TCRbeta library with unique molecular identifiers. TCRdb analysed the PCR reads with MiXCR anew, one entry per CDR3 protein. The table lists about 980,000 distinct CDR3 sequences, about 26% of them singletons. The sequenced sample was PBMCs, mostly from graft donor cells, obtained 360 days after TCRalphabeta/CD19-depleted stem cell transplant. Source of these receptors: a boy younger than two who had a stem cell transplant for SCID, so the T cells may come from the graft donor.

CDR3 DNA sequence: TGTGCCACCAGTGACCTCTTCGTGGGGCCCAATGAGCAGTTCTTC. This sequence encodes CATSDLFVGPNEQFF. The chain carries TRBV24-1 and TRBJ2-1; D might be TRBD1 (5 bases). Germline CDR1 KGHDR, CDR2 SFDVKD. The CDR3 has 15 residues. Trimming left V 4 bases short and J 6 bases short, with 15 bases between.

This clonotype was seen only a few times. This chain links TRBV4-1 with TRBJ1-5; 9 bases line up with TRBD1. This CDR3 comprises 20 residues. The ends lost 4 bases at V and 8 bases at J; junction bases unmatched: 24. CDR1 MGHRA and CDR2 YSYEKL come from the germline V gene. The CDR3 DNA is TGCGCCAGCAGCCTCACCCGTGGGGTTACAGGGGGCGAAAGGTCTAAGCCCCAGCATTTT. Protein: CASSLTRGVTGGERSKPQHF.

This clonotype was counted a few times. The CDR3 DNA reads as TGTGCCAGCAGCCCGGACGGACTGGGCCTGGCTTTCTTT. Residues: CASSPDGLGLAFF. V gene TRBV7-3 combines with J gene TRBJ1-1; D unresolved. Trimming removed 5 bases from V and 11 bases from J, with 18 bases in between. Germline loops: CDR1 SGHTA, CDR2 FQGTGA. This CDR3 has 13 residues.

V and J are TRBV18 and TRBJ1-1; 7 bases agree with TRBD1. The germline gives CDR1 KGHSH, CDR2 LQKENI. The CDR3 runs to 14 residues. The V gene end was trimmed by 5 bases and the J gene end by 0 bases; junction bases not matched to a gene: 3. DNA for the CDR3: TGTGCCAGCTCAAAGGACAGGCTGAACACTGAAGCTTTCTTT. It specifies CASSKDRLNTEAFF.

The genes are TRBV7-9 and TRBJ2-5; TRBD1 matches at 7 bases. The junction had 5 bases not matched to a gene; V was cut back by 1 base and J by 3 bases. This CDR3 has 15 residues. CDR1 is SEHNR and CDR2 is FQNEAQ in the germline V gene (reference sequence). DNA of the CDR3: TGTGCCAGCAGCTTAGTGACAGGGTCTGAAGAGACCCAGTACTTC. Amino acid sequence: CASSLVTGSEETQYF.

This clonotype was counted a few times. The chain recombines TRBV6-5 with TRBJ1-5; perhaps TRBD1 as D (6 bases). Germline V gene data show CDR1 as MNHEY and CDR2 as SVGAGI. CDR3 size: 16 residues. V was clipped by 0 bases and J by 2 bases, with 11 bases between them. CDR3 coding DNA: TGTGCCAGCAGTTACTCCCCCAGGGGAGGCAATCAGCCCCAGCATTTT. Residues: CASSYSPRGGNQPQHF.

This chain uses TRBV6-7 with TRBJ2-1, with D uncertain. TRBV6-7 is reported as an ORF; its role is uncertain. V lost 2 bases and J 5 bases, leaving 7 bases between the germline ends. The CDR3 runs 13 residues. CDR3 residues: CASSYPGDNEQFF. The CDR3 bases are TGTGCCAGCAGTTACCCTGGGGACAATGAGCAGTTCTTC.

The V gene is TRBV3-1, the J gene TRBJ2-1; D is undetermined. The CDR3 has 15 residues. CDR1 is LGHDT, CDR2 YNNKEL, per germline (reference sequence). V lost 0 bases to trimming and J lost 9 bases, with 15 bases between them. In DNA, the CDR3 is TGTGCCAGCAGCCAAGATCTTGGGAAGGGTCGTGAGCAGTTCTTC. It yields the protein CASSQDLGKGREQFF.

This sequence joins TRBV7-2 and TRBJ1-4; D gene unclear. This CDR3 is built from 16 residues. The V end was cut by 1 base, the J end by 5 bases, with 14 bases between. Germline V CDR1 and CDR2: SGHTA, FQGNSA. CDR3 region: CASSLVADALNEKLFF. The DNA for the CDR3 is TGTGCCAGCAGCTTAGTTGCGGACGCACTAAATGAAAAACTGTTTTTT.

The V and J genes are TRBV4-1 and TRBJ1-1; no definite D call. Germline CDR1 and CDR2: MGHRA and YSYEKL. The CDR3 is 14 amino acids. Trimming removed 0 bases from V and 4 bases from J, with 9 bases in between. The CDR3 DNA follows: TGCGCCAGCAGCCAAGATCGTCACGGCACTGAAGCTTTCTTT. Protein product: CASSQDRHGTEAFF.

This clonotype was counted between two and nine times. The genes are TRBV20-1 and TRBJ2-7; D is ambiguous. The germline gives CDR1 DFQATT, CDR2 SNEGSKA (reference sequence). There are 11 residues in the CDR3. Trimming removed 2 bases at V and 6 bases at J, with 8 bases between. CDR3 nucleotides: TGCAGTGCTAGAAGGATCGGCGAGCAGTACTTC. Translating gives CSARRIGEQYF.

The rearrangement links TRBV4-1 to TRBJ1-1; TRBD1 might be the D (5 bases). Per the germline V gene, CDR1 is MGHRA and CDR2 is YSYEKL. The CDR3 runs to 15 residues. V shed 4 bases and J shed 0 bases, with 12 bases lying between them. The CDR3 DNA reads TGCGCCAGCAGCCCTGGCGTGGACATGAACACTGAAGCTTTCTTT. As protein: CASSPGVDMNTEAFF.

In this sample, this clonotype turned up many times. V usage is TRBV28 and J usage is TRBJ2-1; D may match TRBD1 or TRBD2 (5 bases each). In germline, CDR1 is MDHEN, CDR2 SYDVKM. Trimming pared 3 bases from V and 0 bases from J, leaving 12 bases between. The CDR3 is 16 residues long. The CDR3 DNA reads TGTGCCAGCAGTTTGGGGACGGCGAGCTCCTACAATGAGCAGTTCTTC. It yields the protein CASSLGTASSYNEQFF.

This rearrangement joins TRBV3-1 to TRBJ2-7; 9 bases line up with TRBD1. The CDR3 contains 15 residues. CDR1 is LGHDT and CDR2 is YNNKEL in the germline V gene (reference sequence). Trimming took 3 bases from V and 3 from J; bases not matched to a gene: 6. CDR3 DNA sequence: TGTGCCAGCAGCCATGACCGGGACAGGGTCTACGAGCAGTACTTC. Encoded protein: CASSHDRDRVYEQYF.

There are a few counts of this clonotype. The V call is TRBV18, the J call TRBJ2-3; D not resolved. CDR1 is KGHSH, CDR2 LQKENI, per germline. The CDR3 contains 14 residues. V was shortened by 5 bases and J by 3 bases, with 12 bases between the two germline ends. CDR3 nucleotides: TGTGCCAGCTCATCTAACCACAAAACAGATACGCAGTATTTT. This translates into CASSSNHKTDTQYF.

The V gene is TRBV5-1, the J gene TRBJ2-1; D not resolved. CDR1 and CDR2 from the germline V gene are SGHRS and YFSETQ. V lost 0 bases and J lost 0, with 10 bases in between. The CDR3 is 16 amino acids. DNA of the CDR3: TGCGCCAGCAGCTTGGGACGATTTCCCTCCTACAATGAGCAGTTCTTC. Protein product: CASSLGRFPSYNEQFF.